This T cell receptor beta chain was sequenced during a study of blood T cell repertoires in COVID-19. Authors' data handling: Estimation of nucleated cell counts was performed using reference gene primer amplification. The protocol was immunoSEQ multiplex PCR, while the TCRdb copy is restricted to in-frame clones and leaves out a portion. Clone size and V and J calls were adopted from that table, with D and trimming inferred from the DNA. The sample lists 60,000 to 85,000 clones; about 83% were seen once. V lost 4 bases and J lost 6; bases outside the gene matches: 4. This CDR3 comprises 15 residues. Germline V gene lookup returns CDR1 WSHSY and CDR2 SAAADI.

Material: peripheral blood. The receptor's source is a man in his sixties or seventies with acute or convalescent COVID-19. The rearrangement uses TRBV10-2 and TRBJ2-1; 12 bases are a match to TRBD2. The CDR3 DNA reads TGCGCCAGCAGTGGACTAGCGGGAGTACCCAATGAGCAGTTCTTC. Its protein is CASSGLAGVPNEQFF.